The clone carrying this T cell receptor beta chain was found a few times. Antigen: not known. This entry belongs to a study of beta chain features in type 1 diabetes. Study-wide results and limits: In type 1 diabetes patients, VDJ junctions had fewer insertions; deletions at these junctions were more frequent. When Type 1 diabetes patients were examined, their TCRB CDR3s proved moderately but significantly shorter in all four CD4+ subsets.

Germline V gives CDR1 LNHDA, CDR2 SQIVND (reference sequence). The CDR3 totals 16 residues. The ends lost 3 bases at V and 4 bases at J; junction bases unmatched: 5. Every isolated RNA sample was fully reverse transcribed, so sequencing captured expressed TCRB transcripts. The repertoire was sequenced with immunoSEQ multiplex PCR; TCRdb's copy has only in-frame clones and lacks some. The sample shows 310,000 or so clones, about 15% of them seen only once. The TCR originated in a man between 18 and 35 years old with type 1 diabetes. Material for sequencing was naive CD4+ T cells from blood. This chain connects TRBV19 to TRBJ2-1; TRBD2 agrees at 11 bases. The CDR3, as DNA: TGTGCCAGTAGTATCCAGGGACTAGCGGTATACAATGAGCAGTTCTTC. Amino acid sequence: CASSIQGLAVYNEQFF.